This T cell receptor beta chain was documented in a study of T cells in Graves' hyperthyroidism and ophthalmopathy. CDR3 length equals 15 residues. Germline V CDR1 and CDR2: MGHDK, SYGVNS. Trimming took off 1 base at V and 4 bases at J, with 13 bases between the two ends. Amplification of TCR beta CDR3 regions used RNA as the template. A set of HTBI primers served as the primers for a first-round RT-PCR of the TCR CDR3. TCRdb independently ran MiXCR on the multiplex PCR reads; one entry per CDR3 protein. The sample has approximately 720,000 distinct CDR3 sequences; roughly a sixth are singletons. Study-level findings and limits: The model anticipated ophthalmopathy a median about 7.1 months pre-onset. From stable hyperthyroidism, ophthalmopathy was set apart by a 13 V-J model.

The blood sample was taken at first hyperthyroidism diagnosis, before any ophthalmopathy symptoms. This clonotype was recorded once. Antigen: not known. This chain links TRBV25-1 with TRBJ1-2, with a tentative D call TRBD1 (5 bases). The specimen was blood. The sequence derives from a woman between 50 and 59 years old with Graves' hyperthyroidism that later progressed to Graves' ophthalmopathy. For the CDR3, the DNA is TGTGCCAGCAGTGAATTAGCAGGGCCTAGCTATGGCTACACCTTC. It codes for CASSELAGPSYGYTF.